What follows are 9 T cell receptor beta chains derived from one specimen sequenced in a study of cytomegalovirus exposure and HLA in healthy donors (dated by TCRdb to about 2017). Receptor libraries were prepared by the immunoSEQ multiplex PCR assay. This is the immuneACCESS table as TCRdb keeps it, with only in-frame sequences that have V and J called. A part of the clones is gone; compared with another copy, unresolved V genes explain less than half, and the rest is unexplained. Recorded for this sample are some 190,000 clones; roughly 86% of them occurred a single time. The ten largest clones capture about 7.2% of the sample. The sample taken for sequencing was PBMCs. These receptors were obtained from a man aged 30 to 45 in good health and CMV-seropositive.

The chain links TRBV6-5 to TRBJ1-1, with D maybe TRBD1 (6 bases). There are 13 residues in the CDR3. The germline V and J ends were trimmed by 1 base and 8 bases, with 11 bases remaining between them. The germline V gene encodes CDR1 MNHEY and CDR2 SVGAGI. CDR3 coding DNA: TGTGCCAGCAGTTACTATACAGGGAAAGAAGCTTTCTTT. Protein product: CASSYYTGKEAFF.

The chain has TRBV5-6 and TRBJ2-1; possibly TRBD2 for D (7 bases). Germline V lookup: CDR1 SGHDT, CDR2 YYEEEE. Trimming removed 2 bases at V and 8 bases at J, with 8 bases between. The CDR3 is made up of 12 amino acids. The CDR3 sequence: CASSLGGDEQFF. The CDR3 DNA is TGTGCCAGCAGCTTAGGGGGGGATGAGCAGTTCTTC.

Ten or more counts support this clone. CDR3: CASSFTGSTEAFF. CDR3 in DNA: TGCGCCAGCAGCTTCACGGGTAGTACTGAAGCTTTCTTT. The J gene is TRBJ1-1, the V gene TRBV5-1, with D uncertain. Looked up from germline, CDR1 is SGHRS and CDR2 is YFSETQ. With 2 bases removed from V and 5 bases from J, the gap between germline ends came to 10 bases. The CDR3 has 13 residues.

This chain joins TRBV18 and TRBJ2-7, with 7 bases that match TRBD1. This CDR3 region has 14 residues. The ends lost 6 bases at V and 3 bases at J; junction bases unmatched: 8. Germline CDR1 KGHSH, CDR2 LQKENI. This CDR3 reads CASSGSGQLYEQYF. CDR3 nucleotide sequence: TGTGCCAGCTCCGGGTCGGGACAGCTCTACGAGCAGTACTTC.

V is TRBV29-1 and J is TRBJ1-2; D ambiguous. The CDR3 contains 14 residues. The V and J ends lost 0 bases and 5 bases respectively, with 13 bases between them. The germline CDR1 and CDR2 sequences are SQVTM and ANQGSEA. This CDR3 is CSVEDSPLGYGYTF. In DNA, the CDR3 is TGCAGCGTTGAAGATAGCCCTCTAGGGTATGGCTACACCTTC. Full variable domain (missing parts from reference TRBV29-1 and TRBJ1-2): SAVISQKPSRDICQRGTSLTIQCQVDSQVTMMFWYRQQPGQSLTLIATANQGSEATYESGFVIDKFPISRPNLTFSTLTVSNMSPEDSSIYLCSVEDSPLGYGYTFGSGTRLTVV.

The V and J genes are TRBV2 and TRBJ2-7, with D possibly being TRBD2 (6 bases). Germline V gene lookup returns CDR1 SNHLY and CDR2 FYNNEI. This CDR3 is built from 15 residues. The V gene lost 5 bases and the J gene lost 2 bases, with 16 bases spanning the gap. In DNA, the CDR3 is TGTGCCAGCAGTAACCGGGACTCAACGCCCTACGAGCAGTACTTC. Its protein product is CASSNRDSTPYEQYF.

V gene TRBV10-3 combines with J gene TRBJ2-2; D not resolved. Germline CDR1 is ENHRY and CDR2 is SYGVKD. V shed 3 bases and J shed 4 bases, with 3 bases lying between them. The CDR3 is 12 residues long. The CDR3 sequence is CAISDLTGELFF. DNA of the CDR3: TGTGCCATCAGTGATCTCACCGGGGAGCTGTTTTTT.

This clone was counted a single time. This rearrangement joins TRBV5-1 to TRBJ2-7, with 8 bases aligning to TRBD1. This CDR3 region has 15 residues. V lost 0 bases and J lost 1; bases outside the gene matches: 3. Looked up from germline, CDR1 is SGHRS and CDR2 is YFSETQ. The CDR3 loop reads CASSLVRTGSYEQYF. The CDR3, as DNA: TGCGCCAGCAGCTTGGTTAGGACAGGGTCCTACGAGCAGTACTTC. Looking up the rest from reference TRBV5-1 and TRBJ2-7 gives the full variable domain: KAGVTQTPRYLIKTRGQQVTLSCSPISGHRSVSWYQQTPGQGLQFLFEYFSETQRNKGNFPGRFSGRQFSNSRSEMNVSTLELGDSALYLCASSLVRTGSYEQYFGPGTRLTVT.

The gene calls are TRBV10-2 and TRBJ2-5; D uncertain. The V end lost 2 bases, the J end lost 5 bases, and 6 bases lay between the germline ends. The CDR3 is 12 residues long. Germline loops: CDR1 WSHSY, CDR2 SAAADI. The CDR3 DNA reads TGCGCCAGCAGTGAGGTTAGGGAGACCCAGTACTTC. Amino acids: CASSEVRETQYF.